This TCR beta chain was captured by sequencing in a study of blood T cell repertoires in COVID-19. About the study: Samples of COVID-19 (acute and convalescent) were obtained from the United States, Italy and Spain. Nucleic acid was either cDNA or gDNA, and it came from T cells, B-cell-depleted T cells, or PBMCs.

The V gene end was trimmed by 0 bases and the J gene end by 4 bases; junction bases not matched to a gene: 6. The CDR3 runs 16 residues. CDR1 and CDR2 (germline): SGHDT, YYEEEE. This clone came up once. In the original workflow: From reference gene primer amplification, estimates of nucleated cell counts were derived. Data came from immunoSEQ multiplex PCR; TCRdb stores just in-frame clones and leaves some out. V and J calls and clone size are given by that table; D and trimming were obtained from the DNA. The profile covers 85,000 to 120,000 clones, with about 90% appearing a single time and 4.2% taken by the ten largest.

Material: peripheral blood. The receptor comes from a young man with acute or convalescent COVID-19. The rearrangement joins TRBV5-6 to TRBJ2-5, with TRBD2 matching over 10 bases. The DNA of the CDR3 is TGTGCCAGCAGCTTGGGGCTAGCGGGAGTCGGAGAGACCCAGTACTTC. Protein sequence: CASSLGLAGVGETQYF.